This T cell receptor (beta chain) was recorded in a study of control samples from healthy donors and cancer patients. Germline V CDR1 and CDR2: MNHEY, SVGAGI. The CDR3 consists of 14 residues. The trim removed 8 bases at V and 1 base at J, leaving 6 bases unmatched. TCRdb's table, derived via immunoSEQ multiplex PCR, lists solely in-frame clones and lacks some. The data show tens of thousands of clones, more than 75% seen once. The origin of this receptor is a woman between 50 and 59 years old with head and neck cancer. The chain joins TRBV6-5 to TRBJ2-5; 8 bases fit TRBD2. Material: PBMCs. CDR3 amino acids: CASRGGSSQETQYF. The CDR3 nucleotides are TGTGCCAGCCGGGGGGGGTCCTCCCAAGAGACCCAGTACTTC.